This T cell receptor (beta chain) was sequenced during a study of cytomegalovirus exposure and HLA in healthy donors. Study-level findings and limits: Donors were assumed by presence/absence analyses to have roughly uniform sequencing depth. Exclusion as indistinguishable affected some V segments, including TRBV6-2 and TRBV6-3.

The PCR had 60 Vbeta and 13 Jbeta primers. Sequenced by immunoSEQ multiplex PCR; TCRdb stores in-frame clones only, minus some. The sample contains around 100,000 clones, roughly 77% of which appear only once. As regards this clone: Its antigen remains unidentified.

V lost 6 bases and J lost 2; bases outside the gene matches: 7. Germline-derived CDR1 and CDR2 are SGHTA and FQGNSA. This CDR3 contains 14 residues. The clonotype comes from a woman under 30 in good health and CMV-seropositive. The sequenced sample was PBMCs. The chain links TRBV7-2 to TRBJ2-7; 7 bases align to TRBD2. CDR3 nucleotide sequence: TGTGCCAGCAGTCCTAGCGGCCCCACCTACGAGCAGTACTTC. Translating it yields CASSPSGPTYEQYF.